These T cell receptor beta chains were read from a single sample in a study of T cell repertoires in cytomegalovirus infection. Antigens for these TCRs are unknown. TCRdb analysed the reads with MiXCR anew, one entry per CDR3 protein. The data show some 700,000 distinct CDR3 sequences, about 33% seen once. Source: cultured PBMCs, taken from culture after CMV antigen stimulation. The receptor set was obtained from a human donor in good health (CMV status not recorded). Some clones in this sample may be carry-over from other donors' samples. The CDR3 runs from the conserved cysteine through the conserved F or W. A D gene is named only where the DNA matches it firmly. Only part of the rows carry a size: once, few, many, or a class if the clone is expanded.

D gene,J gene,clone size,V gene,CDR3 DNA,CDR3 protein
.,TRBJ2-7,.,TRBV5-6,TGTGCCAGCAGCTTTCAGAGTTTCTACGAGCAGTACTTC,CASSFQSFYEQYF
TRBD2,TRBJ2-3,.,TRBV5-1,TGCGCCAGCAGCCCTGAACTAGCGGGGACTGGCACAGATACGCAGTATTTT,CASSPELAGTGTDTQYF
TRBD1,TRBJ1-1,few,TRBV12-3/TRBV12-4,TGTGCCAGCAGTCTACAGGGGAGCGGCACTGAAGCTTTCTTT,CASSLQGSGTEAFF
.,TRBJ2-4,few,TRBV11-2,TGTGCCAGCAGCCACGCGGCGGGGTGGGACATTCAGTACTTC,CASSHAAGWDIQYF
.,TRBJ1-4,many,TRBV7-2,TGTGCCAGCAGACGCGGGGGAAATGACGAAAAACTGTTTTTT,CASRRGGNDEKLFF
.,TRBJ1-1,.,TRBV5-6,TGTGCCAGTCGATCGGTCGGAGACACTGAAGCTTTCTTT,CASRSVGDTEAFF
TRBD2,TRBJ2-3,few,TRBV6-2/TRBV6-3,TGTGCCAGCAGTTACTCGGCTAGCGGGAAAAACCTGCGTGGGACAGATACGCAGTATTTT,CASSYSASGKNLRGTDTQYF
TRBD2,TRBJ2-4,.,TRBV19,TGTGCCCTTCGGGGGGGCCCTTTAGGGTTGGTCAAAAACATTCAGTACTTC,CALRGGPLGLVKNIQYF
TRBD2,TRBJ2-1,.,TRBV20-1,TGCAGTGCTAAGACTAGCGGTGAGCAGTTCTTC,CSAKTSGEQFF
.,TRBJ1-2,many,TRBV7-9,TGTGCCAGCATCGGCCCTAACTATGGCTACACCTTC,CASIGPNYGYTF
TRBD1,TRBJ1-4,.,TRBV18,TGTGCCAGCTCACCGTCTGGACAGGGGGAAAAACTGTTTTTT,CASSPSGQGEKLFF
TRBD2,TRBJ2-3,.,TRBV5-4,TGTGCCAGCAGCCACACTAGCGGGGGCACAGATACGCAGTATTTT,CASSHTSGGTDTQYF
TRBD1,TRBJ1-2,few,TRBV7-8,TGTGCCAGCAGCTTATCTGGACAGGCGATATATGGCTACACCTTC,CASSLSGQAIYGYTF
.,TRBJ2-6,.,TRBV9,TGTGCCAGCAGGGCAGACTCTGGGGCCAACGTCCTGACTTTC,CASRADSGANVLTF
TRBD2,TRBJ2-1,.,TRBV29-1,TGCAGCGTTGCTGGACTAGCGGGAGTATCCTACAATGAGCAGTTCTTC,CSVAGLAGVSYNEQFF
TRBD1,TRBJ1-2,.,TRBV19,TGTGCCAGTAGTAGTCGGGCGACAGGGGTAGACTACACCTTC,CASSSRATGVDYTF
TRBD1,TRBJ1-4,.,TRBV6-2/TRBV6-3,TGTGCCAGCAGTAAAAGGACAGGGTCTGAAAAACTGTTTTTT,CASSKRTGSEKLFF
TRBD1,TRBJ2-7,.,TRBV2,TGTGCCAGCAGTGAGACGGGACAGGGGAACGAGCAGTACTTC,CASSETGQGNEQYF
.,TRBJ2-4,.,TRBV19,TGTGCCAGTAGTATTCAGCAAGCCAAAAACATTCAGTACTTC,CASSIQQAKNIQYF
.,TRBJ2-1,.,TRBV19,TGTGCCAGTAGTGTCCAGGGACTTCTCAATGAGCAGTTCTTC,CASSVQGLLNEQFF
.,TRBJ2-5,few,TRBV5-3,TGTGCCAGCCAAGATACAGGAGAGACCCAGTACTTC,CASQDTGETQYF
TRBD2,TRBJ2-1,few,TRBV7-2,TGTGCCAGCAGCCTACGGACTAGCAACGGAGTGCAGTTCTTC,CASSLRTSNGVQFF
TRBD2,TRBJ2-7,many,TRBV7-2,TGTGCCAGCAGCTTAAGGGGGGGACTAGCGCCTTCAGACCAGCTCTACGAGCAGTACTTC,CASSLRGGLAPSDQLYEQYF
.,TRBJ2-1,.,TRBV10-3,TGTGCCATCAGTGAGTGGGCAGTTGACAATGAGCAGTTCTTC,CAISEWAVDNEQFF
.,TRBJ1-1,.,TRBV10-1,TGCGCCAGCAGTGCCAGGGGTCGTGGTGAAGCTTTCTTT,CASSARGRGEAFF
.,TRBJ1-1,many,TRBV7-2,TGTGCCAGCAGCTTAGCCCCAGAAATCACTGAAGCTTTCTTT,CASSLAPEITEAFF
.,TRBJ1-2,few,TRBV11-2,TGTGCCAGCAGCCGCGGGCGAGTGGATGGCTACACCTTC,CASSRGRVDGYTF
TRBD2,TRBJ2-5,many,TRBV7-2,TGTGCCAGCAGCACAGCGGGAGGACAAGAGACCCAGTACTTC,CASSTAGGQETQYF
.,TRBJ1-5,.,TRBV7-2,TGTGCCAGCAGCCGGAATAGGAACAATCAGCCCCAGCATTTT,CASSRNRNNQPQHF
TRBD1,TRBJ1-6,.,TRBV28,TGTGCCAGCAGTCTACAGGGGAGCTCCTATAATTCACCCCTCCACTTT,CASSLQGSSYNSPLHF
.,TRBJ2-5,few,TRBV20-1,TGCAGTGCTAGAGATGGAACTACTGCAGAGACCCAGTACTTC,CSARDGTTAETQYF
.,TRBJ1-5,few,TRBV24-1,TGTGCCACCAGTGATTCGACAGATCAGCCCCAGCATTTT,CATSDSTDQPQHF
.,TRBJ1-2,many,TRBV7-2,TGTGCCAGCAGCCGGGACGTCGAAATCCGTGGCTACACCTTC,CASSRDVEIRGYTF
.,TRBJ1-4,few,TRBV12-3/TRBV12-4,TGTGCCAGCAGTTTATCGAGGCAGGGAGGTGAAAAACTGTTTTTT,CASSLSRQGGEKLFF
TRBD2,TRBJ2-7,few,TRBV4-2,TGTGCCAGCAGCCCTTTAACTAGCGGCCCCTACGAGCAGTACTTC,CASSPLTSGPYEQYF
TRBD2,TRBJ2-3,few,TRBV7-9,TGTGCCAGCAGCTTAGCGGCGGGAGTCCAAAGGGATACGCAGTATTTT,CASSLAAGVQRDTQYF
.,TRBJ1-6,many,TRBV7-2,TGTGCCAGCAGCCCCCAGTACAGGATTAGCGATAATTCACCCCTCCACTTT,CASSPQYRISDNSPLHF
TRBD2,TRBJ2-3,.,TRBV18,TGTGCCAGCTTGACTAGCGGAGGATCCACAGATACGCAGTATTTT,CASLTSGGSTDTQYF
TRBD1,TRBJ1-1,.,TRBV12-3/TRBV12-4,TGTGCCAGCGGGGAGGACAGGGTAGACAATGAAGCTTTCTTT,CASGEDRVDNEAFF
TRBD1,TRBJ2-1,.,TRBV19,TGTGCCAGTAGTATGGACAGGGGTGGGGATGAGCAGTTCTTC,CASSMDRGGDEQFF
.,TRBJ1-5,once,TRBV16,TGTGCCAGCAGCCAATCCTACAGCCCCTTCAATCAGCCCCAGCATTTT,CASSQSYSPFNQPQHF
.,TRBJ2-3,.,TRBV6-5,TGTGCCAGCAGTCGCATCCCCCGGCCGAGACGCTGGGCGGATACGCAGTATTTT,CASSRIPRPRRWADTQYF
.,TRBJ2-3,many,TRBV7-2,TGTGCCAGCAGCTTAGGCCGTAAGGGTACGCAGTATTTT,CASSLGRKGTQYF
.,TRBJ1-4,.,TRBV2,TGTGCCAGCAGCAATACCCTGGGGTGGGGTGAAAAACTGTTTTTT,CASSNTLGWGEKLFF
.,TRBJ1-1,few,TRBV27,TGTGCCAGCAGTTTGGGTCGGTGGACTGAAGCTTTCTTT,CASSLGRWTEAFF
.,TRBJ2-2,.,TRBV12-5,TGTGCTAGTGGTCGACTGAACCCCGGGGAGCTGTTTTTT,CASGRLNPGELFF
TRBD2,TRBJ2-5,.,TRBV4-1,TGCGCCAGCAGCCCGGGGGGGGCTACCGAAGAGACCCAGTACTTC,CASSPGGATEETQYF
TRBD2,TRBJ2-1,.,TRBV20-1,TGCAGTGCTAGAGACCGGAGGGCGGGAGGCCCCTACAATGAGCAGTTCTTC,CSARDRRAGGPYNEQFF